This entry concerns a single T cell receptor beta chain. TCRdb analysed the RACE reads with MiXCR anew, one entry per CDR3 protein. Among under 300,000 distinct CDR3 sequences listed, about 9% were seen once. Time point meaning: pre-sensitization, week 0. The treatment: therapeutic diphenylcyclopropenone sensitization with weekly scalp DPC. Trimming left V 4 bases short and J 12 bases short, with 10 bases between. CDR1 is MNHNY, CDR2 SVGAGI, per germline (reference sequence). The CDR3 contains 11 residues. This record belongs to a study of human T cells and chemical hapten exposure. V usage is TRBV6-6 and J usage is TRBJ2-1; D may correspond to TRBD1 or TRBD2 (6 bases each). Sequencing used whole blood, obtained in connection with sensitization to the hapten diphenylcyclopropenone (DPC). This TCR was recovered from a middle-aged woman with alopecia areata. Some clones in this sample may be carry-over from other donors' samples. CDR3 sequence: CASSSGGPQFF. CDR3 in DNA: TGTGCCAGCAGTTCCGGGGGCCCGCAGTTCTTC.